The 9 T cell receptor beta chains below were found in one sample sequenced in a study of identical twins. Via MiXCR, TCRdb re-called the 5' RACE reads, giving one row per CDR3 protein. This table has approximately 210,000 distinct CDR3 sequences, less than 10% appearing once. What was sequenced was memory (CD45RO+) T cells sorted from blood. The source of these receptors is a woman aged 18-29 years in good health.

This clonotype showed up just a few times. V and J are TRBV27 and TRBJ2-3; 8 nucleotides align to TRBD2. CDR1 and CDR2 from the germline V gene are MNHEY and SMNVEV (reference sequence). CDR3 length: 14 residues. Germline trimming cut 0 bases from V and 13 bases from J; bases unmatched to any gene: 9. The DNA of the CDR3 is TGTGCCAGCAGTTTATCTACCCCGACTAGCGCTAAGTATTTT. Its translation: CASSLSTPTSAKYF.

The chain has TRBV7-2 and TRBJ2-5, with TRBD2 matching over 7 bases. The CDR3 contains 15 residues. After removal of 6 bases from V and 4 bases from J, the junction contained 11 bases not matched to a gene. Germline V gene sequence: CDR1 SGHTA, CDR2 FQGNSA. In DNA, the CDR3 is TGTGCCAGCAGTCCGCAAGCGGGAACGGGAGAGACCCAGTACTTC. Translation: CASSPQAGTGETQYF.

This clonotype was seen more than once but under ten times. The chain is built from TRBV5-8 and TRBJ1-2; D may be TRBD1 (6 bases). The CDR3 spans 15 residues. The germline CDR1 and CDR2 sequences are SGHTS and YDEGEE. V lost 5 bases and J 4 bases, leaving 18 bases between the germline ends. In nucleotides, the CDR3 is TGTGCCAGCAGACGTACAGGGAGCTCAACCTATGGCTACACCTTC. This translates into CASRRTGSSTYGYTF.

The V call is TRBV7-2, the J call TRBJ2-7, with D hard to call. V was trimmed by 1 base and J by 7 bases, leaving 8 bases between them. Germline CDR1 reads SGHTA; CDR2 reads FQGNSA. This CDR3 is built from 12 residues. Written as DNA, the CDR3 is TGTGCCAGCAGCTTAGTATTAGGGGAGCAGTACTTC. Translation gives CASSLVLGEQYF.

The J gene is TRBJ2-3, the V gene TRBV2; 9 nucleotides align to TRBD2. The CDR3 extends over 15 amino acids. Unmatched junction bases numbered 8, after V lost 10 bases and J lost 0 bases. Germline-derived CDR1 and CDR2 are SNHLY and FYNNEI. CDR3 sequence: CATKGLAPSTDTQYF. CDR3 sequence (DNA): TGTGCCACCAAGGGACTAGCACCTAGCACAGATACGCAGTATTTT.

There are a few counts of this clonotype. The genes are TRBV12-3 or TRBV12-4 and TRBJ2-3; the D is unclear. V gave up 4 bases and J gave up 2 bases, with 16 bases separating them. The CDR3 covers 16 residues. The CDR3 loop reads CASSSTRALITDTQYF. The CDR3 nucleotides read TGTGCCAGCAGTTCCACCCGGGCCCTAATCACAGATACGCAGTATTTT.

This clonotype was detected ten times or more. The chain links TRBV3-1 to TRBJ2-3; 8 positions agree with TRBD1. With 4 bases clipped from V and 11 bases from J, the junction kept 8 bases outside the gene matches. The CDR3 is made up of 13 amino acids. CDR1 and CDR2 from the germline V gene are LGHDT and YNNKEL (reference sequence). The CDR3 here is CASSPWTGFMQYF. The CDR3 coding sequence is TGTGCCAGCAGCCCATGGACAGGGTTTATGCAGTATTTT.

This clonotype was recorded a few times. The rearrangement uses TRBV18 and TRBJ2-7, with no clear D. The CDR3 has 15 amino acids. V lost 2 bases to trimming and J lost 2 bases, with 13 bases between them. CDR1 KGHSH and CDR2 LQKENI come from the germline V gene. In DNA, the CDR3 is TGTGCCAGCTCACCAAGTTTCCAGGCCCCCTACGAGCAGTACTTC. It specifies CASSPSFQAPYEQYF.

Remarks on this clonotype: The junction differs from germline at one of its ends, possibly a read error. The chain combines TRBV5-8 with TRBJ2-1; 7 bases are a match to TRBD2. CDR1 and CDR2 (germline): SGHTS, YDEGEE. The CDR3 has 13 amino acids. The CDR3 loop is CARSLSGAREQFF. CDR3 sequence (DNA): TGTGCCAGGAGCTTGAGCGGGGCCAGAGAGCAGTTCTTC.